This TCR beta chain was documented in a study of T cell changes during pregnancy in multiple sclerosis. This table comes from immunoSEQ multiplex PCR, and its TCRdb copy is limited to in-frame clones, with some not included. Of roughly 53,000 clones listed, 85% to 95% are singletons. This CDR3 contains 16 residues. Germline V CDR1 and CDR2: SGHRS, YFSETQ. The ends lost 0 bases at V and 8 bases at J; junction bases unmatched: 8. Material: CD4+ T cells from peripheral blood mononuclear cells, obtained in the third trimester of pregnancy. The chain recombines TRBV5-1 with TRBJ2-1; TRBD2 matches at 10 bases. This clonotype was sampled from a female donor with multiple sclerosis, enrolled in a pregnancy study. CDR3 amino acids: CASSLGRASGSHEQFF. Here the CDR3 DNA reads TGCGCCAGCAGCTTGGGTAGGGCTAGCGGGAGCCATGAGCAGTTCTTC.